A selection of T cell receptor beta chains follows, all from one sample in a study of T-cell memory formation after mild COVID-19. Via MiXCR, TCRdb re-called the 5' RACE reads, giving one row per CDR3 protein. The table has fewer than 650,000 distinct CDR3 sequences, 20% to 25% seen once; the top ten hold around 7.7%. Specimen: PBMCs or a T cell subset sorted from them (not recorded which). These TCRs come from an adult woman who had mild COVID-19 (a few samples of this study predate the infection). Cell type and time point are not known. The CDR3 runs from the conserved cysteine through the conserved F or W. The D gene is left open where the match is weak. Some rows have no size entry. The others give once, few or many, or a class for an expanded clone.

d_call,j_call,clone_size,v_call,cdr3_aa,cdr3_nt
NA,TRBJ1-1,few,TRBV5-1,CASSLDGLTGGAFF,TGCGCCAGCAGCTTGGATGGCCTCACCGGGGGGGCTTTCTTT
NA,TRBJ1-1,NA,TRBV2,CASRAPTRGNTEAFF,TGTGCCAGCAGAGCCCCAACAAGAGGGAACACTGAAGCTTTCTTT
NA,TRBJ2-5,few,TRBV20-1,CSARDALASSETQYF,TGCAGTGCTAGAGATGCCCTAGCAAGCTCTGAGACCCAGTACTTC
TRBD1,TRBJ2-1,NA,TRBV5-5,CASSLEGQIYNEQFF,TGTGCCAGCAGCTTGGAGGGACAGATCTACAATGAGCAGTTCTTC
NA,TRBJ1-1,NA,TRBV20-1,CSARWSSTEAFF,TGCAGTGCTAGATGGTCGAGCACTGAAGCTTTCTTT
NA,TRBJ2-2,NA,TRBV27,CASSLSVGGGTGELFF,TGTGCCAGCAGTTTATCGGTTGGTGGAGGGACCGGGGAGCTGTTTTTT
NA,TRBJ1-4,few,TRBV4-2,CASSQDGGGRVNEKLFF,TGTGCCAGCAGCCAAGATGGAGGCGGCAGGGTTAATGAAAAACTGTTTTTT
NA,TRBJ2-1,few,TRBV12-3/TRBV12-4,CASSFRAGARNEQFF,TGTGCCAGCAGTTTCAGGGCGGGGGCGCGCAATGAGCAGTTCTTC
TRBD2,TRBJ2-2,NA,TRBV25-1,CASSVVRAGGWNTGELFF,TGTGCCAGCAGTGTGGTCAGAGCGGGGGGATGGAACACCGGGGAGCTGTTTTTT
TRBD2,TRBJ2-1,NA,TRBV20-1,CSARVLAGEPNEQFF,TGCAGTGCTAGAGTTCTGGCGGGAGAGCCCAATGAGCAGTTCTTC
NA,TRBJ1-2,NA,TRBV5-5,CASSLEAGLTNYGYTF,TGTGCCAGCAGCTTGGAGGCAGGCTTAACTAACTATGGCTACACCTTC
TRBD1,TRBJ2-3,few,TRBV7-2,CASSLGGTDTDTQYF,TGTGCCAGCAGCTTAGGTGGGACAGACACAGATACGCAGTATTTT
NA,TRBJ1-2,NA,TRBV12-3/TRBV12-4,CASRAGTELAGYTF,TGTGCCAGCAGAGCCGGGACTGAACTTGCTGGCTACACCTTC
NA,TRBJ2-7,NA,TRBV18,CASSPNELSYEQYF,TGTGCCAGCTCACCGAACGAACTGAGCTACGAGCAGTACTTC
TRBD1,TRBJ1-1,few,TRBV6-2/TRBV6-3,CASRTGSPMNTEAFF,TGTGCCAGCAGGACAGGGTCCCCTATGAACACTGAAGCTTTCTTT
TRBD1,TRBJ2-6,NA,TRBV18,CASSRRQGAGANVLTF,TGTGCCAGCTCACGGAGACAGGGGGCTGGGGCCAACGTCCTGACTTTC
NA,TRBJ2-3,many,TRBV7-2,CASSPDRNTQYF,TGTGCCAGCAGCCCCGATCGCAATACGCAGTATTTT
NA,TRBJ2-3,NA,TRBV4-3,CASSQDIQISTDTQYF,TGCGCCAGCAGCCAAGACATTCAGATTAGCACAGATACGCAGTATTTT
NA,TRBJ1-5,few,TRBV12-3/TRBV12-4,CASSFQGRQPQHF,TGTGCCAGCAGTTTTCAGGGCCGTCAGCCCCAGCATTTT
NA,TRBJ2-7,few,TRBV30,CAWSVGLQGSYEQYF,TGTGCCTGGAGTGTAGGACTACAGGGCTCCTACGAGCAGTACTTC
TRBD1,TRBJ2-7,NA,TRBV5-1,CASSSGTGGEEQYF,TGCGCCAGCAGCTCCGGGACAGGGGGCGAAGAGCAGTACTTC
NA,TRBJ2-7,NA,TRBV9,CASSVGTTPYEQYF,TGTGCCAGCAGCGTAGGGACTACGCCCTACGAGCAGTACTTC
TRBD1,TRBJ2-5,NA,TRBV9,CASSVEGRLQGAKETQYF,TGTGCCAGCAGCGTAGAGGGCCGATTACAGGGGGCCAAAGAGACCCAGTACTTC
NA,TRBJ2-1,few,TRBV19,CAVSGDSYNEQFF,TGTGCCGTAAGCGGAGACTCCTACAATGAGCAGTTCTTC